The text below deals with one T cell receptor (beta chain). Antigen specificity is unknown. A 120-subject validation cohort, separate from the 666-subject first cohort, supplied the donors. The data belong to a study of cytomegalovirus exposure and HLA in healthy donors. Findings and caveats of the study: Many donors shared some public TCRs, even though most TCR sequences were rare. Among TCR beta chains, those listed as cytomegalovirus-associated numbered about 150.

TCRdb's copy holds only in-frame clones and misses some; the assay was immunoSEQ multiplex PCR. Among some 140,000 clones listed, about 88% were seen once. This CDR3 is 13 amino acids long. Germline lookup yields CDR1 MNHEY and CDR2 SMNVEV (reference sequence). Trimming cost V 8 bases and J 6 bases; bases outside gene matches: 10. This clonotype originated in a woman aged 18-29 years in good health and CMV-seropositive. The sequencing input was PBMCs. The rearrangement links TRBV27 to TRBJ2-7; 7 bases match TRBD2. For the CDR3, the DNA is TGTGCCAGCCGGGGGGTTTGGGGGACCGAGCAGTACTTC. Protein: CASRGVWGTEQYF.